Detailed here is one TCR beta chain. Its antigen is not yet known. Base qualities are not at hand, and no much larger clone is one base apart. These data come from a study of cytomegalovirus exposure and HLA in healthy donors (dated by TCRdb to 2016 to 2017). For the wider study: In an earlier analysis of approximately 640 of the donors, approximately 260 Gb of sequence data and 100 million or so unique TCR beta sequences from roughly 190 million T cells were reported. Around 320 gigabases of sequencing data and 70 million to 100 million unique TCR sequences were included in an early release covering under 650 HLA-typed donors. Among the roughly 400 genotyped donors, 81% belonged to the genetic ancestry cluster associated with self-reported Caucasian donors. The study aimed to test whether signatures of past pathogen exposure could be identified by cataloging public T cell receptors. The study used immunosequencing to profile the T cell repertoires of hundreds of subjects and linked those repertoires to cytomegalovirus serostatus. In addition to the first cohort of hundreds of subjects, a separate validation cohort of approximately 120 different subjects was used. High-throughput TCR immunosequencing, statistical association of individual TCRs with disease status, and machine learning were combined to predict cytomegalovirus infection status. A later analysis re-analyzed previously published TCR beta repertoires from about 600 donors and added high-resolution HLA genotyping to study TCR occurrence patterns. Rather than using new phenotypic data, the later analysis identified candidate immune exposures from TCR beta sequences and from how often those sequences occurred across donors. An earlier analysis of approximately 630 of the donors applied high-throughput TCR beta sequencing to assess whether each TCR beta V gene segment acted as functional or pseudogenic. Donor age, sex, ethnicity and CMV serostatus were compiled alongside the repertoire data. Genome-wide SNP genotypes for about three fifths of the roughly 700 donors were used in a later genetic analysis, which treated that subset as a discovery cohort. All discovery cohort repertoires had been generated using a single sequencing platform. Class I and class II HLA loci were covered by the typing at four-digit resolution. The number of donors typed differed by locus, with about 629-630 for A, B, C, DRB1 and DQB1, about 500 for DQA1, 606 for DPA1, and 400 to 490 for DPB1. Roughly 5 DR-DQ haplotypes were handled as single units for association and clustering because linkage in the cohort was strong. On average, 235,054 unique TCR beta nucleotide sequences were sequenced per donor among about 400 genotyped donors of the cohort, with roughly 18% of those sequences being non-productive. General findings and caveats noted by the study authors: In a later genetic analysis, fewer N-insertions in productive TCRs were reported among donors in an Asian-associated ancestry cluster than the 666-donor mean. V-gene and J-gene trimming of TCR beta chains was associated with a missense DCLRE1C variant in a later genetic analysis, and the association was replicated in an independent cohort. Several of the top co-occurrence clusters appeared to be linked to parvovirus B19, influenza, CMV and Epstein-Barr virus, according to a later analysis. In the study, about 150 TCR beta chains were listed as associated with cytomegalovirus. The cohort was sequenced for TCR beta chains only, and without alpha or paired-chain data the features that could be detected were limited. A further reported finding was that TCR beta sequences accurately predicted the HLA-A and HLA-B alleles for most subjects in the first cohort. Linkage disequilibrium might explain the correlated functional status among segregating V segments, but an unknown experimental factor could not be excluded. Most TCR sequences were observed very rarely across donors, whereas some public TCRs were present in many individuals. Cytomegalovirus status was reported to be diagnosed by the classifier with high specificity and sensitivity in both the original and validation cohorts. According to a later analysis, most CMV-associated TCR beta chains appeared to be HLA-restricted, and the HLA associations seemed to be driven largely by CMV exposure. In an earlier analysis of several hundred of the donors, most TCR beta V segments were observed in productive rearrangements about 87% or about 30% of the time, broadly matching IMGT annotations. In vitro tests confirmed that a few of the cytomegalovirus-associated TCR beta chains recognize cytomegalovirus antigens. Some 16 rarely observed V segments, including chromosome 9 orphons, were excluded from the earlier analysis of about 600 of the donors because counts were too low. A cluster of highly shared sequence variants was judged likely to represent a technical artifact of the sequencing pipeline. In a later analysis, HLA-associated TCR beta chains showed more clonal expansion and lower generation probabilities than non-associated chains that were equally common. A later analysis associated 16,951 TCR beta sequences with specific HLA alleles at a false discovery rate of 0.05. Roughly uniform sequencing depth across donors was assumed in presence/absence analyses, although this assumption may not hold. According to the authors, the approach could potentially be generalized to other disease states and immunological phenotypes. When HLA alleles, especially DR and DQ, strongly co-occurred, TCR associations were difficult to assign to individual alleles. Because HLA typing was missing for some donors at each locus, association tests included only the typed subset. The only immune exposure information available for the cohort was CMV serostatus. According to a later analysis, TCR association rates differed among HLA loci, with DRB1 alleles showing the most associated TCRs and HLA-C alleles showing the fewest.

The library was generated by the immunoSEQ multiplex PCR assay. For the multiplex PCR, a mixture combining 60 forward primers for TCR Vbeta segments and 13 reverse primers for TCR Jbeta segments was used. Amplification of the CDR3 region of rearranged TCR beta genes was performed with a multiplex PCR assay on genomic DNA. The Illumina HiSeq System was used to sequence the amplified TCR beta libraries as 87-base-pair reads. The study's own analysis went as follows. A later analysis tallied approximately 87 million unique TCR beta chains across the 610 or so repertoires, and around 9.9 million of those chains were shared by two or more donors. Raw reads were error-corrected and collapsed into unique sequences by a nearest-neighbor algorithm in which closely related sequences were merged to remove PCR and sequencing errors. To assign V, D and J gene segments, CDR3 sequences were aligned to IMGT reference sequences. For a sequence to be retained, a match of at least six nucleotides was required to both a V gene segment and a J gene segment. A rearrangement was called productive if the CDR3 had no stop codons and remained in frame with V and J, and every other rearrangement was called non-productive. Following IMGT convention, CDR3 was defined as the stretch from the second conserved V-encoded cysteine up to the conserved J-encoded phenylalanine. Sequences without an unambiguous match to a single V gene segment were excluded from the earlier analysis of about 630 of the donors. In an earlier analysis of approximately 500 of the donors, a V segment was called functional when productive rearrangements were above 56.7%, and segregating when the standard deviation between donors exceeded 5%. A statistical classification framework was built to diagnose cytomegalovirus status from the catalog of TCR beta chain sequences. In a later analysis, V and J genes were assigned by comparing TCR nucleotide sequences against IMGT/GENE-DB human TR gene sequences. Using the TCRdist pipeline, a later analysis assigned CDR3 sequences along with most-parsimonious VDJ recombination scenarios. In a later analysis, each TCR beta chain was defined by its CDR3 amino acid sequence together with its V-gene family, and reads without a unique V-gene family were excluded. In a later analysis, 550 to 650 highly shared, low-generation-probability nucleotide sequences were removed to address suspected cross-contamination and a sequencing artifact. In a later analysis, a clonal expansion index for each public chain was calculated from normalized within-repertoire ranks of inferred template counts. In a later analysis, generation probabilities were computed with a VDJ recombination model fitted to out-of-frame rearrangements, and the resulting probabilities were checked against IGoR. Hypergeometric tests were used in a later analysis to score TCR-TCR, TCR-HLA and TCR-CMV co-occurrence, with a repertoire-size bias correction applied to the TCR pairs. In a later analysis, false discovery rates were estimated by permuting HLA or CMV assignments 20 times. In a later analysis, co-occurring TCRs were grouped using DBSCAN, and TCRdist sequence similarity was added for clustering within HLA-allele-positive subsets. For co-occurrence clustering, repertoires with fewer than 30,000 or more than 120,000 public chains were excluded, along with four to six repertoires with anomalous nucleotide sharing. TCRdb re-hosts the immuneACCESS table, in-frame sequences only. Its copies lack some clones; in the studies checked, an unresolved V gene accounts for under half of them, and the cause for the rest is not known. That table is the source of V, J and clone size, and D and trimming were worked out from the DNA. The table for this sample lists around 150,000 clones; around 83% of them were counted only once. About 2.1% of the sample is taken by the ten largest.

The cohort comprised some 680 healthy bone marrow donors. All cohort members were sampled while nominally healthy, although unrecorded immune exposures were likely present. The donor tested CMV seropositive, placing the donor among the roughly 300 seropositive members of the cohort. Each donor provided a peripheral blood sample, and peripheral blood mononuclear cells were used for TCR beta sequencing. Genomic DNA was extracted from the blood cell samples with the Qiagen DNeasy Blood Extraction Kit. The TCR sequence derives from a man aged 18 to 29 in good health and CMV-seropositive. The sequenced sample was PBMCs.

CDR3 protein: CAISESAVATDTQYF. The sequence in DNA is TGTGCCATCAGTGAGTCTGCGGTAGCCACAGATACGCAGTATTTT. This chain joins TRBV10-3 to TRBJ2-3, with the D gene not confidently named. Including the terminal cysteine and phenylalanine, the CDR3 comprises 15 residues. The entry retains the CDR3 DNA only, 45 bases that are in frame from base 1. Reading the germline V gene gives CDR1 ENHRY and CDR2 SYGVKD. Deletion took 0 bases off V and 2 bases off J, with a span of 9 bases between the germline ends.